The rows below give T cell receptor beta chains drawn from one sample of a study of cytomegalovirus exposure and HLA in healthy donors. TCRdb keeps only in-frame clones here, not all; method: immunoSEQ multiplex PCR. This sample has about 130,000 clones, with 80% found just once. The sequenced material came from PBMCs. The receptors were gathered from a man aged 25-45 years in good health and CMV-seronegative. The CDR3 runs from the conserved cysteine through the conserved F or W. D genes are given only for firm matches. Not all rows give a size; the values are once, few, many and, for expanded clones, a class.

TRBD1	TRBV29-1	.	TRBJ2-7	TGCAGCGTTGAAGCGCCGGGACAGCACTCCTACGAGCAGTACTTC	CSVEAPGQHSYEQYF
TRBD2	TRBV4-3	few	TRBJ2-2	TGCGCCAGCAGCCAAGAAGACAGTAGCGGGGGCATCGGGGAGCTGTTTTTT	CASSQEDSSGGIGELFF
.	TRBV9	.	TRBJ1-2	TGTGCCAGCAGCGTGGGGCAGATCTATGGCTACACCTTC	CASSVGQIYGYTF
.	TRBV19	few	TRBJ2-1	TGTGCCAGTAGCCGCTTAATCGGGAGCGGGTTCAATGAGCAGTTCTTC	CASSRLIGSGFNEQFF
.	TRBV5-4	.	TRBJ2-7	TGTGCCAGCAGCTTGGTGGACAGAACCTACGAGCAGTACTTC	CASSLVDRTYEQYF
TRBD2	TRBV19	once	TRBJ2-2	TGTGCCAGTAGAGGACTAGCGGGTCCCGCGAACACCGGGGAGCTGTTTTTT	CASRGLAGPANTGELFF
TRBD2	TRBV4-3	few	TRBJ2-7	TGCGCCAGCAGCCAAGAGGGAGGGCTAGCGGGTTCCTACGAGCAGTACTTC	CASSQEGGLAGSYEQYF
TRBD2	TRBV30	.	TRBJ2-4	TGTGCCTGGAGCCGCGGGAGAATTGAAGCCAAAAACATTCAGTACTTC	CAWSRGRIEAKNIQYF
TRBD2	TRBV7-9	.	TRBJ2-7	TGTGCCAGCAGCTTAGGAAGGGGTCTAGCGGACTACGAGCAGTACTTC	CASSLGRGLADYEQYF
.	TRBV19	.	TRBJ1-1	TGTGCCAGTAGCCCAACACAGAACACTGAAGCTTTCTTT	CASSPTQNTEAFF
.	TRBV6-4	.	TRBJ1-1	TGTGCCAGCAGTGACCCGGGGGGGGCTATCACTGAAGCTTTCTTT	CASSDPGGAITEAFF
.	TRBV7-9	.	TRBJ1-1	TGTGCCAGCAGCTTAGCTTGGGCAGAGAACACTGAAGCTTTCTTT	CASSLAWAENTEAFF
TRBD2	TRBV11-3	.	TRBJ2-3	TGTGCCAGCAGCTTAGATCGCGGGAGTGGTGGAGATACGCAGTATTTT	CASSLDRGSGGDTQYF
.	TRBV27	once	TRBJ2-3	TGTGCCAGCAATAAGGGAGAAAGTAGCACAGATACGCAGTATTTT	CASNKGESSTDTQYF
.	TRBV1	.	TRBJ1-2	TGCACCAGCAGCCAAGTCCAGGGCCGCACCTTC	CTSSQVQGRTF
.	TRBV9	.	TRBJ2-3	TGTGCCAGCAGCGTAGCTCCTGGGACTGCATCTCCAATCACCAGAGATACGCAGTATTTT	CASSVAPGTASPITRDTQYF
.	TRBV7-9	.	TRBJ1-4	TGTGCCAGCAGTAATGGAGGGGTAGCCGTATTTGATGAAAAACTGTTTTTT	CASSNGGVAVFDEKLFF
.	TRBV11-2	.	TRBJ2-7	TGTGCCAGCAGCGGAACAGGGCTGACTTTAGGCTACGAGCAGTACTTC	CASSGTGLTLGYEQYF
.	TRBV4-1	.	TRBJ1-3	TGCGCCAGCAGCCACCCCCTACAGGGAAACACCATATATTTT	CASSHPLQGNTIYF
TRBD2	TRBV4-3	.	TRBJ2-3	TGCGCCAGCAGCCAAGAACTAGCGGGAGATGTGGCAGATACGCAGTATTTT	CASSQELAGDVADTQYF
.	TRBV5-1	.	TRBJ1-1	TGCGCCAGCAGCACCCAGGGGAACACTGAAGCTTTCTTT	CASSTQGNTEAFF
.	TRBV10-3	.	TRBJ2-7	TGTGCCATCAGGGACACCCGCTACGAGCAGTACTTC	CAIRDTRYEQYF
TRBD1	TRBV12-5	.	TRBJ2-2	TGTGCTAGTGGTTTGGGTTTGGGAACCGGGACAGGGAACACCGGGGAGCTGTTTTTT	CASGLGLGTGTGNTGELFF
TRBD2	TRBV10-1	few	TRBJ2-1	TGCGCCAGCAGTGAGTCACTAGCGGGGAACAATGAGCAGTTCTTC	CASSESLAGNNEQFF
.	TRBV7-9	.	TRBJ2-1	TGTGCCAGCAGCTTACTGGGCTTTGGTGGGAATGAGCAGTTCTTC	CASSLLGFGGNEQFF
TRBD1	TRBV7-9	.	TRBJ2-7	TGTTCCAGCAGCTTCGGGCGACAGGGATCGGGCGAGCAGTACTTC	CSSSFGRQGSGEQYF
.	TRBV19	.	TRBJ2-1	TGTGCCAGTGCCGTGGAGGCGAGTAGAAGCAATGAGCAGTTCTTC	CASAVEASRSNEQFF
TRBD2	TRBV19	.	TRBJ2-1	TGTGCCAGTAGTATCTCTAGCGGTACCTACAATGAGCAGTTCTTC	CASSISSGTYNEQFF
TRBD2	TRBV6-1	.	TRBJ2-1	TGTGCCAGCAGTGCCCGGCTAGCGGGAGACTCGGATGAGCAGTTCTTC	CASSARLAGDSDEQFF
.	TRBV7-3	.	TRBJ2-5	TGTGCCAGCAGCCCCACCCGGGGGAGCCAAGAGACCCAGTACTTC	CASSPTRGSQETQYF
.	TRBV19	.	TRBJ2-7	TGTGCCACATCCATGGCGGGATCCCGCTCCTACGAGCAGTACTTC	CATSMAGSRSYEQYF
.	TRBV7-8	.	TRBJ1-5	TGTGCCAGCAGCTTACTTTCAGGGTACAATCAGCCCCAGAATTTT	CASSLLSGYNQPQNF
.	TRBV27	.	TRBJ1-1	TGTGCCAGCCGGCCCTCAGGGTTTTCGACTGAAGCTTTCTTT	CASRPSGFSTEAFF
.	TRBV9	.	TRBJ2-5	TGTGCCAGCAGCGTAGAAGACTCCCTAGAGACCCAGTACTTC	CASSVEDSLETQYF
.	TRBV9	.	TRBJ2-5	TGTGCCAGCAGCGAATCCACTTCGGCGGGAGAGACCCAGTACTTC	CASSESTSAGETQYF
TRBD1	TRBV6-1	once	TRBJ1-1	TGTGCCGTTTCGGCCGGGACAGGGGGGCCTTTCTTT	CAVSAGTGGPFF
.	TRBV11-3	once	TRBJ1-4	TGTGCCAGCAGCTTATATTCGGTTGATGAAAAACTGTTTTTT	CASSLYSVDEKLFF
.	TRBV7-9	.	TRBJ2-3	TGTGCCAGCAGCTGGGGACTCGCTAGTGCAGATACGCAGTATTTT	CASSWGLASADTQYF
TRBD2	TRBV5-4	.	TRBJ2-5	TGTGCCAGCAGCCGTATAGCGGGAGGGGGAGCGGAGACCCAGTACTTC	CASSRIAGGGAETQYF
TRBD2	TRBV14	.	TRBJ2-3	TGTGCCAGCAGCCGCCTCAACAGGGTCCAGCGGGAGGACCCAGATACGCAGTATTTT	CASSRLNRVQREDPDTQYF
.	TRBV5-4	few	TRBJ2-1	TGTGCCAGCAGCTTGGTAGCTCTAGCCGCTGAGCAGTTCTTC	CASSLVALAAEQFF
TRBD1	TRBV27	.	TRBJ1-2	TGTGCCAGCAGTCCGAGGGACAGGGGGCGACTCGGCTACCCCTTC	CASSPRDRGRLGYPF
TRBD2	TRBV2	.	TRBJ2-7	TGTGCCAGCAGTGAAATAGTTAGCGGGAGCTCCTACGAGCAGTACTTC	CASSEIVSGSSYEQYF
TRBD1	TRBV7-9	few	TRBJ2-7	TGTGCCAGCAGCTCAACCGGGACAGAGTCATATTACGAGCAGTACTTC	CASSSTGTESYYEQYF
.	TRBV28	.	TRBJ1-2	TGTGCCACCGAGAACTATGGCTACACCTTC	CATENYGYTF
TRBD2	TRBV4-1	.	TRBJ2-3	TGCGCCAGCAGCCAAGTGGCTAGCGGGAGGGGCCCAGATACGCAGTATTTT	CASSQVASGRGPDTQYF
TRBD1	TRBV2	.	TRBJ2-7	TGTGCCAGCAGGAGGGACAGGGGAAACTACGAGCAGTACTTC	CASRRDRGNYEQYF
TRBD2	TRBV5-1	.	TRBJ2-1	TGCGCCAGCAGCTGGAGGACTAGCGGGAGGAGGTATGAGCAGTTCTTC	CASSWRTSGRRYEQFF
TRBD2	TRBV4-3	.	TRBJ2-1	TGCGCCAGCAGCTCCCGAACTAGCGGTACCTACAATGAGCAGTTCTTC	CASSSRTSGTYNEQFF
.	TRBV19	.	TRBJ2-3	TGTGCCAGTTCCCCGGGAATTAGCACAGATACGCAGTATTTT	CASSPGISTDTQYF
.	TRBV5-1	once	TRBJ2-2	TGCGCCAGCAGCAGGGACTTCACCGGGGAGCTGTTTTTT	CASSRDFTGELFF
TRBD1	TRBV5-1	.	TRBJ1-1	TGCGCCAGCAGCTCCCGGGACAGGGGGCGATCCGTGCGTACTGAAGCTTTCTTT	CASSSRDRGRSVRTEAFF
.	TRBV19	few	TRBJ2-7	TGTGCCAGTAACCCTAGCGCAAACTCCTACGAGCAGTACTTC	CASNPSANSYEQYF
.	TRBV19	.	TRBJ1-5	TGTGCCAGCGTGGCCGACAGATTCAATCAGCCCCAGCATTTT	CASVADRFNQPQHF
TRBD2	TRBV28	.	TRBJ2-1	TGTGCCAGCAGTTTTGGAGCGGGAGGGAGTGAGCAGTTCTTC	CASSFGAGGSEQFF